Sequencing of this T cell receptor beta chain was carried out in a study of shared clonotypes between healthy human individuals. Overall study findings and caveats: Of the naive CD4 clonotypes, approximately 5% were shared across several donors.

CD45RO-negative CD8 cells positively selected for CCR7 made up the naive population, which excluded terminally differentiated effector memory CD45RA+ cells. A note on this clone: Its antigen is not known.

Assay used: immunoSEQ multiplex PCR; TCRdb lists only in-frame clones, some missing. The table lists hundreds of thousands of clones, 85% to 95% of them singletons. The CDR3 has 16 residues. Germline V gives CDR1 MDHEN, CDR2 SYDVKM. V lost 8 bases, J lost 6 bases, and 24 bases lay in between. The sequenced sample was naive CD8+ T cells sorted from blood. This rearrangement joins TRBV28 to TRBJ2-3; perhaps TRBD2 as D (6 bases). The clonotype originates from a woman aged 25 to 39 in good health. The CDR3 bases are TGTGCCAGCGACCCAGCGGGTCGAGGCTTTGGGGATACGCAGTATTTT. Its translation: CASDPAGRGFGDTQYF.